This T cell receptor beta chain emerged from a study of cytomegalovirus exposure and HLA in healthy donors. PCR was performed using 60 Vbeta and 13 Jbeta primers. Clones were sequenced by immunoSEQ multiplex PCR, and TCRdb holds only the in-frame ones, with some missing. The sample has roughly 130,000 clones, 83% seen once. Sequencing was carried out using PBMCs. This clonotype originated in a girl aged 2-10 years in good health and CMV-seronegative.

CDR3 sequence (DNA): TGTGCCAGCAGTCTCCAGATACTGACAGGTGGCTACAATGAGCAGTTCTTC. Its protein is CASSLQILTGGYNEQFF. V and J are TRBV27 and TRBJ2-1; possibly TRBD1 for D (6 bases). V lost 5 bases, J lost 3 bases, and 20 bases lay in between. The CDR3 extends over 17 amino acids. Germline lookup yields CDR1 MNHEY and CDR2 SMNVEV (reference sequence).